A selection of T cell receptor beta chains follows, all from one sample in a study of CD8+CD57+ T cells in acquired aplastic anemia. TCRdb called the reads again in MiXCR, with one record for every CDR3 protein. This table has about 170,000 distinct CDR3 sequences, 40% to 50% appearing once. Sequencing was performed on sorted CD4+, CD8+, or CD8+CD57+ T cells (not recorded which) from PBMCs. The source is a human donor with aplastic anemia. CDR3s include the opening cysteine and the closing phenylalanine or tryptophan. Fields, in order: CDR3 protein, V gene, J gene, D gene. The D gene is left open where the match is weak.

CAISARTSGGYEQYF	TRBV10-3	TRBJ2-7	TRBD2
CASHDGPVAEAFF	TRBV6-1	TRBJ1-1	NA
CASSPPGRYNEQFF	TRBV6-1	TRBJ2-1	NA
CSARDQGASIGETQYF	TRBV20-1	TRBJ2-5	NA
CASSETDRPDLYTF	TRBV10-1	TRBJ1-2	TRBD1
CASSLDRLAGAYNEQFF	TRBV14	TRBJ2-1	TRBD2
CSVEDSVWGSNTEAFF	TRBV29-1	TRBJ1-1	NA
CASSHGFGQGGNTEAFF	TRBV6-1	TRBJ1-1	TRBD1
CASSSGGNNEQFF	TRBV12-3/TRBV12-4	NA	TRBD2
CAVSEWDRSCGYTF	TRBV10-3	TRBJ1-2	TRBD1
CASSDGGGATEAFF	TRBV28	TRBJ1-1	NA
CASSYSEQGGYEQYF	TRBV6-6	TRBJ2-7	NA
CASSPGKQGTNTQYF	TRBV18	TRBJ2-3	NA
CATSARGGVSNSPLHF	TRBV15	TRBJ1-6	NA
CATSRSRDRHPYEQYF	TRBV15	TRBJ2-7	TRBD1
CSGRSPQGETEAFF	TRBV20-1	TRBJ1-1	TRBD1
CSAPGLAGEGQFF	TRBV20-1	TRBJ2-1	TRBD2
CSARDGDSFFEEQYF	TRBV20-1	TRBJ2-7	NA
CSARRGGAYEQYF	TRBV20-1	TRBJ2-7	TRBD2
CAIRGQGVQYGYTF	TRBV10-3	TRBJ1-2	TRBD1
CASSQETGDGYTF	TRBV3-1	TRBJ1-2	NA
CASAGAGGNGEQYF	TRBV7-6	TRBJ2-7	TRBD2
CATSRDRGETQYF	TRBV15	TRBJ2-5	TRBD1
CASSQEGGRHNEQFF	TRBV3-1	TRBJ2-1	NA
CASSLGRGDYGYTF	TRBV3-1	TRBJ1-2	NA
CATSGSRGSEQYF	TRBV15	TRBJ2-7	NA
CASSLGPSANEQFF	TRBV11-2	TRBJ2-1	NA
CASRVPAGGPYEQYF	TRBV25-1	TRBJ2-7	TRBD2
CASSLSGNTAGDTQYF	TRBV5-6	TRBJ2-3	NA
CASSRGVEETQYF	TRBV7-2	TRBJ2-5	NA
CATSADSRAGELFF	TRBV24-1	TRBJ2-2	NA
CASSLGVGTGAFF	TRBV7-2	TRBJ1-1	NA
CASSQRQGTNSPLHF	TRBV11-2	TRBJ1-6	TRBD1
CASSFIPVNTEAFF	TRBV12-3/TRBV12-4	TRBJ1-1	NA
CASSYSIEGKLFF	TRBV6-5	TRBJ1-4	NA
CASSSGTGYYKQYF	TRBV7-2	TRBJ2-7	TRBD1
CSARRTGTYEQYF	TRBV20-1	TRBJ2-7	TRBD1
CASREGGTDYNEQFF	TRBV19	TRBJ2-1	NA
CSATSDSVGGKTDTQYF	TRBV20-1	TRBJ2-3	NA
CASSFSGSHEQYF	TRBV19	TRBJ2-7	TRBD2
CASSVQGGGYTF	TRBV25-1	TRBJ1-2	TRBD1
CASSPLKSGSANEKLFF	TRBV7-9	TRBJ1-4	NA
CATSREAGGGTDTQYF	TRBV15	TRBJ2-3	NA
CASSLVGRGVSSPLHF	TRBV7-3	TRBJ1-6	TRBD1
CASSQDHGWRVNSPLHF	TRBV3-1	TRBJ1-6	NA
CSVLTRQGAKGYTF	TRBV29-1	TRBJ1-2	TRBD1
CASSTLAGGGNEQFF	TRBV5-1	TRBJ2-1	TRBD2
CASSPQGSFQPQHF	TRBV2	TRBJ1-5	NA
CAIRKEGQGNDEQFF	TRBV10-3	TRBJ2-1	TRBD1
CASSRGGSFNEQFF	TRBV3-1	TRBJ2-1	TRBD2
CASSSTGTFKSPLHF	TRBV11-2	TRBJ1-6	TRBD1
CASSYDPPRAFLHYEQYF	TRBV6-2/TRBV6-3	TRBJ2-7	NA